The 24 T cell receptor beta chains below come from one sample, sequenced in a study of metastatic and nonmetastatic thyroid tumors. Each patient came to thyroid surgery without any prior treatment (of any kind). TCRdb called clones again from the PCR reads with MiXCR. The sample gives more than 5,500 clones, roughly 18% of which show up once; roughly 24% is in the top ten. Sample: adjacent normal tissue. The receptors come from a male donor with papillary thyroid cancer or a benign thyroid nodule (not recorded which). Some clones in this sample may be carry-over from other donors' samples.

This clone has more than one count but fewer than ten. The chain has TRBV6-1 and TRBJ1-1; D ambiguous. Trimming pared 4 bases from V and 3 bases from J, leaving 9 bases between. The germline V gene encodes CDR1 MNHNS and CDR2 SASEGT. This CDR3 is 13 amino acids long. CDR3 sequence: CASSVQEDTEAFF. Here the CDR3 DNA reads TGTGCCAGCAGTGTGCAGGAGGACACTGAAGCTTTCTTT.

This clone was detected only a few times. The rearrangement joins TRBV27 to TRBJ2-3; TRBD2 agrees at 11 bases. Germline values: CDR1 MNHEY, CDR2 SMNVEV (reference sequence). V was clipped by 6 bases and J by 0 bases; unmatched bases: 8. The CDR3 spans 17 residues. The CDR3 is CASSRPTSGESTDTQYF. The DNA of the CDR3 is TGTGCCAGCAGCAGGCCGACTAGCGGGGAAAGCACAGATACGCAGTATTTT.

This clone was found once. The V call is TRBV20-1, the J call TRBJ2-1; 8 nucleotides match TRBD2. Germline lookup yields CDR1 DFQATT and CDR2 SNEGSKA (reference sequence). V trimming: 1 base; J trimming: 7 bases; junction bases outside the gene matches: 18. The CDR3 runs 18 residues. The CDR3 DNA reads as TGCAGTGCTAGAGTTCCTTCTCATTCTAGCGGGTACTTTAATGAGCAGTTCTTC. This translates into CSARVPSHSSGYFNEQFF.

This clone has just a few counts. This sequence joins TRBV9 and TRBJ1-3; the D gene is possibly TRBD1 (6 bases). Germline CDR1 is SGDLS and CDR2 is YYNGEE. This CDR3 is 15 amino acids long. Trimming removed 5 bases at V and 6 bases at J, with 18 bases between. CDR3 DNA sequence: TGTGCCAGCAGTCGGGACACTGTACAAGTAAACACCATATATTTT. Translated, it gives CASSRDTVQVNTIYF.

This clone was seen a few times. The chain joins TRBV15 to TRBJ2-7; 7 nucleotides line up with TRBD2. V lost 5 bases and J lost 3; bases outside the gene matches: 16. This CDR3 has 17 amino acids. The germline CDR1 and CDR2 sequences are LNHNV and YYDKDF (reference sequence). CDR3 bases: TGTGCCACCAGCCGAGGGAGGGGAGAGGGCGGGAGCTACGAGCAGTACTTC. Its translation is CATSRGRGEGGSYEQYF.

The chain recombines TRBV7-2 with TRBJ1-2; the D gene is possibly TRBD1 (6 bases). Germline V lookup: CDR1 SGHTA, CDR2 FQGNSA. This CDR3 is built from 13 residues. V shed 7 bases and J shed 8 bases, with 17 bases lying between them. In DNA, the CDR3 is TGTGCCAGCAACCAATGGGGGGCGGAGGGCTACACCTTC. Translation: CASNQWGAEGYTF.

The rearrangement uses TRBV7-2 and TRBJ2-1; TRBD1 matches at 7 bases. Germline CDR1 and CDR2: SGHTA and FQGNSA. V trimming: 5 bases; J trimming: 0 bases; junction bases outside the gene matches: 4. The CDR3 has 15 amino acids. DNA for the CDR3: TGTGCCAGCAGCCCGGGGACAGCCTCCTACAATGAGCAGTTCTTC. Its protein product is CASSPGTASYNEQFF.

This chain uses TRBV29-1 with TRBJ1-2; the D gene is possibly TRBD1 (5 bases). V was pared by 0 bases and J by 5 bases, with 13 bases between. The CDR3 covers 14 residues. The germline gives CDR1 SQVTM, CDR2 ANQGSEA. CDR3 amino acids: CSVEDRRATYGYTF. In DNA form, the CDR3 reads TGCAGCGTTGAAGATCGCAGGGCGACATATGGCTACACCTTC.

This clone came up a few times. The rearrangement uses TRBV6-1 and TRBJ2-5, with 8 bases matching TRBD1. This CDR3 contains 14 residues. Germline trimming cut 4 bases from V and 4 bases from J; bases unmatched to any gene: 5. Germline V gene data show CDR1 as MNHNS and CDR2 as SASEGT. CDR3 in amino acids: CASSVTGGGETQYF. As DNA, the CDR3 is TGTGCCAGCAGTGTAACAGGGGGTGGAGAGACCCAGTACTTC.

This clone came up a few times. The J gene is TRBJ2-7, the V gene TRBV12-5; D unclear. The CDR3 is made up of 13 amino acids. Trimming stripped 0 bases from V and 2 bases from J, with 5 bases between. In germline, CDR1 is LGHNT, CDR2 FRNRAP. This chain's CDR3 is CASGLVGAYEQYF. The CDR3 DNA reads TGTGCTAGTGGTTTGGTAGGCGCCTACGAGCAGTACTTC.

This clone was seen only a few times. A read error is possible here, since a much larger clone lies one base away. The rearrangement links TRBV6-1 to TRBJ1-6, with D perhaps matching TRBD1 (6 bases). Per the germline V gene, CDR1 is MNHNS and CDR2 is SASEGT. CDR3 length: 15 amino acids. The ends were cut back, 5 bases at V and 9 bases at J, with 17 bases in the middle. The CDR3 here is CASSLDGGVGSPLHF. In DNA, the CDR3 is TGTGCCAGCAGTCTGGACGGGGGCGTGGGTTCACCCCTCCACTTT.

The rearrangement joins TRBV4-1 to TRBJ2-7; D might be TRBD2 (5 bases). The V end lost 4 bases, the J end lost 5 bases, and 12 bases lay between the germline ends. Germline V gives CDR1 MGHRA, CDR2 YSYEKL. The CDR3 has 13 amino acids. CDR3 nucleotides: TGCGCCAGCAGCCCATCTTCCGGGAACGAGCAGTACTTC. As protein: CASSPSSGNEQYF.

This clone has only a few counts. This chain connects TRBV7-3 to TRBJ2-2; D is unclear. The germline V gene has CDR1 SGHTA and CDR2 FQGTGA. The CDR3 length is 15 residues. The V end was cut by 0 bases, the J end by 7 bases, with 12 bases between. The CDR3 coding sequence is TGTGCCAGCAGCTTAACGAACGCAGGCGACGGGGAGCTGTTTTTT. This sequence encodes CASSLTNAGDGELFF.

This clone occurred a few times. The chain has TRBV6-1 and TRBJ1-1; no clear D. This CDR3 comprises 16 residues. Trimming took 0 bases from V and 4 from J, leaving 15 bases between them. CDR1 is MNHNS and CDR2 is SASEGT in the germline V gene. The CDR3 is CASSEAAGTMGTEAFF. CDR3 coding DNA: TGTGCCAGCAGTGAAGCTGCAGGTACCATGGGCACTGAAGCTTTCTTT.

This chain joins TRBV19 and TRBJ1-2; D gene uncertain. CDR1 is LNHDA, CDR2 SQIVND, per germline (reference sequence). CDR3 length: 15 residues. With 5 bases removed from V and 8 bases from J, the gap between germline ends came to 21 bases. The CDR3 spells CASSRVRARREGYTF. CDR3 DNA sequence: TGTGCCAGTAGTCGCGTAAGGGCTCGCCGGGAGGGCTACACCTTC.

The table lists this clone with a few counts. This may arise from a read error, as a much more abundant clone is one base away. This CDR3 is also generated by other DNA sequences in the sample. The chain carries TRBV7-9 and TRBJ2-3, with D perhaps TRBD2 (6 bases). Germline CDR1 SEHNR, CDR2 FQNEAQ (reference sequence). The CDR3 contains 8 residues. CDR3 protein: CLLGGQYF. CDR3 nucleotide sequence: TGTCTACTGGGGGGGCAGTATTTT.

The rearrangement joins TRBV2 to TRBJ1-5; 8 bases map to TRBD1. After removal of 4 bases from V and 4 bases from J, the junction contained 3 bases not matched to a gene. Germline loops: CDR1 SNHLY, CDR2 FYNNEI. The CDR3 runs to 14 residues. The CDR3 loop is CASSADRVNQPQHF. In DNA, the CDR3 is TGTGCCAGCAGTGCGGACAGGGTTAATCAGCCCCAGCATTTT.

Ten or more counts support this clone. The chain uses TRBV29-1 and TRBJ2-4, with 9 bases that match TRBD1. V shed 5 bases, J shed 7 bases, and the junction held 12 bases outside the gene matches. Germline-derived CDR1 and CDR2 are SQVTM and ANQGSEA. The CDR3 sequence is 15 residues long. In DNA, the CDR3 is TGCAGCGTTAAAAAGGACAGGGGATGGGGGAACATTCAGTACTTC. This translates into CSVKKDRGWGNIQYF.

This clone was picked up a small number of times. Here the CDR3 omits its conserved ending phenylalanine or tryptophan, so a read error is the likely source. The chain couples TRBV12-3 or TRBV12-4 to TRBJ2-2; 7 nucleotides match TRBD1. The CDR3 consists of 15 residues. With V trimmed by 6 bases and J by 3 bases, 7 bases remained unmatched. For the CDR3, the DNA is TGTGCCAGCAGCCACAGACAGGGATACACCGGGGAGCTGTTTCTT. Protein sequence: CASSHRQGYTGELFL.

In DNA, the CDR3 is TGTGCCAGCAGCTTTGCGTGGGACACTGAAGCTTTCTTT. This translates into CASSFAWDTEAFF. The chain carries TRBV9 and TRBJ1-1, with D unresolved. V was clipped by 4 bases and J by 3 bases, with 10 bases between them. CDR3 length: 13 amino acids. Germline V gives CDR1 SGDLS, CDR2 YYNGEE.

This clone was counted many times. The chain joins TRBV28 to TRBJ2-7; 13 bases match TRBD2. CDR1 is MDHEN, CDR2 SYDVKM, per germline. The CDR3 is 16 amino acids. V was clipped by 5 bases and J by 9 bases; unmatched bases: 13. The chain's CDR3 is CASSPTSGGLRRGQYF. CDR3 coding DNA: TGTGCCAGCAGTCCGACTAGCGGGGGGTTACGGCGGGGGCAGTACTTC.

V gene TRBV7-8 combines with J gene TRBJ2-1; no reliable D call. V was cut by 5 bases and J by 5 bases, with 13 bases left in between. CDR3 length: 14 residues. Germline loops: CDR1 SGHVS, CDR2 FQNEAQ. The CDR3 sequence: CASSPAPGNNEQFF. As DNA, the CDR3 is TGTGCCAGCAGCCCCGCCCCGGGTAACAATGAGCAGTTCTTC.

This chain joins TRBV7-8 and TRBJ2-3, with D hard to call. Germline CDR1 reads SGHVS; CDR2 reads FQNEAQ. The CDR3 has 12 residues. V lost 5 bases to trimming and J lost 7 bases, with 10 bases between them. The CDR3 is CASSTSVYTQYF. In DNA, the CDR3 is TGTGCCAGCAGCACCTCTGTGTATACGCAGTATTTT.

This clone turned up a few times. The CDR3 DNA reads TGTGCCAGCAGCTTAGACGGGTCGAACACCGGGGAGCTGTTTTTT. This codes for CASSLDGSNTGELFF. The chain couples TRBV7-3 to TRBJ2-2; unclear D gene. The CDR3 consists of 15 residues. Trimming took 2 bases from V and 0 from J, leaving 7 bases between them. CDR1 is SGHTA, CDR2 FQGTGA, per germline.